This passage covers 18 T cell receptor beta chains from one sample sequenced in a study of blood T cell repertoires in COVID-19. Here immunoSEQ multiplex PCR was the method, and the copy in TCRdb shows in-frame clones only, minus some. The sample lists approximately 90,000 clones, about nine tenths occurring once. Input material: peripheral blood. Receptor source: a woman over 75 with acute or convalescent COVID-19.

The chain couples TRBV4-2 to TRBJ2-7; D gene uncertain. Germline assignment: CDR1 LGHNA and CDR2 YNFKEQ. V dropped 0 bases and J dropped 3 bases, with 18 bases sitting between them. The CDR3 runs to 17 residues. CDR3 DNA: TGTGCCAGCAGCCAAGATTTCAACAGAAACCCAAGCTACGAGCAGTACTTC. Translated: CASSQDFNRNPSYEQYF.

This chain connects TRBV30 to TRBJ2-7, with TRBD1 matching 7 bases. This CDR3 is built from 16 residues. J was trimmed by 4 bases and V by 1 base; bases with no gene match: 13. The germline V gene encodes CDR1 GTSNPN and CDR2 SVGIG (reference sequence). The chain's CDR3 is CAWSASDRVYLYEQYF. The CDR3 bases are TGTGCCTGGAGTGCTTCAGACAGGGTATATTTGTACGAGCAGTACTTC. Combining the CDR3 with reference TRBV30 and TRBJ2-7 gives the whole variable domain SQTIHQWPATLVQPVGSPLSLECTVEGTSNPNLYWYRQAAGRGLQLLFYSVGIGQISSEVPQNLSASRPQDRQFILSSKKLLLSDSGFYLCAWSASDRVYLYEQYFGPGTRLTVT.

V gene TRBV19 combines with J gene TRBJ1-2; 9 bases fit TRBD1. Per germline, CDR1 LNHDA and CDR2 SQIVND (reference sequence). The V and J ends lost 6 bases and 4 bases, in that order; junction bases with no gene match: 12. This CDR3 contains 16 residues. The CDR3 DNA follows: TGTGCCAGTAGCCGCCGACCGGGACAGGGAGCCTATGGCTACACCTTC. Its protein product is CASSRRPGQGAYGYTF.

This chain connects TRBV12-3 or TRBV12-4 to TRBJ1-6; 7 nucleotides line up with TRBD1. The CDR3 totals 13 residues. With 7 bases clipped from V and 9 bases from J, the junction kept 6 bases outside the gene matches. The CDR3 here is CASTQGEISPLHF. The DNA for the CDR3 is TGTGCCAGCACCCAGGGGGAGATTTCACCCCTCCACTTT.

This clone was seen only once. At one end, the junction sequence differs from germline, possibly due to a read error. This chain connects TRBV6-2 or TRBV6-3 to TRBJ2-3, with 14 bases matching TRBD2. Germline CDR1 MNHEY, CDR2 SVGEGT. This CDR3 has 14 amino acids. Here the CDR3 DNA reads TGTGCCAGCAGTTACTCGGGGACTAGCGGGAGCACGGATTTT. Its translation is CASSYSGTSGSTDF.

The chain links TRBV6-5 to TRBJ2-7; D is unresolved. In germline, CDR1 is MNHEY, CDR2 SVGAGI. V lost 6 bases and J lost 0, with 15 bases in between. This CDR3 is built from 15 residues. This CDR3 reads CASSPTPASSYEQYF. The CDR3 DNA is TGTGCCAGCAGCCCCACCCCAGCGAGCTCCTACGAGCAGTACTTC.

This chain links TRBV10-3 with TRBJ1-2; TRBD1 is a possible D gene (5 bases). The germline V gene has CDR1 ENHRY and CDR2 SYGVKD. This CDR3 has 14 amino acids. Between the trimmed V and J ends, which lost 0 bases and 4 bases, there was a span of 9 bases. The CDR3 is CAISESGGVYGYTF. Here the CDR3 DNA reads TGTGCCATCAGTGAGTCCGGGGGGGTCTATGGCTACACCTTC.

This clone came up once. This chain joins TRBV10-1 and TRBJ1-1; 9 bases are a match to TRBD1. The CDR3 is 15 residues long. The V segment lost 5 bases and the J segment 8 bases; nucleotides outside the gene matches: 12. Per the germline V gene, CDR1 is WNHNN and CDR2 is SYGVQD (reference sequence). The CDR3 region has the DNA TGCGCCAGCAGTCCGGGACAGGGACGCCCCTCGGAAGCTTTCTTT. Translation gives CASSPGQGRPSEAFF.

The chain is built from TRBV19 and TRBJ2-5; 13 bases match TRBD2. V was pared by 11 bases and J by 2 bases, with 17 bases of the junction left unmatched. This CDR3 has 18 residues. Germline V gene data show CDR1 as LNHDA and CDR2 as SQIVND (reference sequence). In DNA, the CDR3 is TGTGCCGGGGAGGAGAGGACTAGCGGGAGAAAGGGGCAAGAGACCCAGTACTTC. Its translation: CAGEERTSGRKGQETQYF.

The genes are TRBV7-3 and TRBJ2-6; no definite D call. Trimming left V 2 bases short and J 0 bases short, with 8 bases between. The CDR3 covers 16 residues. Per germline, CDR1 SGHTA and CDR2 FQGTGA. CDR3 in amino acids: CASSLWAISGANVLTF. CDR3 in DNA: TGTGCCAGCAGCTTATGGGCGATCTCTGGGGCCAACGTCCTGACTTTC.

The gene calls are TRBV6-5 and TRBJ1-3; D call uncertain. The CDR3 is 14 amino acids. Germline V lookup: CDR1 MNHEY, CDR2 SVGAGI. Trimming shortened V by 7 bases and J by 4 bases, and 14 bases separated the two germline ends. The CDR3 DNA reads TGTGCCAGCACCGCCCCAGGAACAGGAAACACCATATATTTT. Translation: CASTAPGTGNTIYF.

This chain links TRBV10-2 with TRBJ2-3; no firm D call. Per the germline V gene, CDR1 is WSHSY and CDR2 is SAAADI. The CDR3 contains 16 residues. V shed 2 bases and J shed 0 bases, with 12 bases lying between them. CDR3 protein: CASSEALPTSTDTQYF. The CDR3 nucleotides read TGCGCCAGCAGTGAGGCCCTACCTACTAGCACAGATACGCAGTATTTT.

This rearrangement joins TRBV5-6 to TRBJ2-7; perhaps TRBD1 as D (7 bases). CDR3 length equals 15 residues. V lost 4 bases and J 3 bases, leaving 17 bases between the germline ends. Germline V gene sequence: CDR1 SGHDT, CDR2 YYEEEE. The CDR3 spells CASSTRGTVLYEQYF. Here the CDR3 DNA reads TGTGCCAGCAGCACTCGCGGGACAGTTCTCTACGAGCAGTACTTC.

The chain combines TRBV3-1 (or the pseudogene TRBV3-2) with TRBJ2-7; unclear D gene. The V gene lost 4 bases and the J gene lost 0 bases, with 13 bases spanning the gap. CDR3 length: 15 amino acids. CDR1 and CDR2 from the germline V gene are LGHDT and YNNKEL (reference sequence). The DNA of the CDR3 is TGTGCCAGCAGCCCTCCGAGGTCAAACTCCTACGAGCAGTACTTC. It encodes CASSPPRSNSYEQYF.

The V gene is TRBV5-4, the J gene TRBJ2-3; the D gene is possibly TRBD2 (5 bases). This CDR3 is built from 14 residues. The germline gives CDR1 SGHNT, CDR2 YYREEE (reference sequence). V was shortened by 0 bases and J by 2 bases, with 7 bases between the two germline ends. Here the CDR3 reads CASSLGAATDTQYF. The DNA of the CDR3 is TGTGCCAGCAGCTTGGGAGCGGCCACAGATACGCAGTATTTT.

This chain links TRBV5-1 with TRBJ1-1; possibly TRBD1 for D (6 bases). Trimming removed 3 bases from V and 4 bases from J, with 16 bases in between. This CDR3 contains 15 residues. The V gene's germline CDR1 is SGHRS and CDR2 YFSETQ. The DNA for the CDR3 is TGCGCCAGCAGCTGGGGCTGGGGAGGGGGCACTGAAGCTTTCTTT. Residues: CASSWGWGGGTEAFF. The full variable domain, its missing parts supplied by reference TRBV5-1 and TRBJ1-1, is KAGVTQTPRYLIKTRGQQVTLSCSPISGHRSVSWYQQTPGQGLQFLFEYFSETQRNKGNFPGRFSGRQFSNSRSEMNVSTLELGDSALYLCASSWGWGGGTEAFFGQGTRLTVV.

V gene TRBV3-1 (or the pseudogene TRBV3-2) combines with J gene TRBJ2-7; D is unclear. Germline V gene sequence: CDR1 LGHDT, CDR2 YNNKEL (reference sequence). V was cut by 1 base and J by 7 bases, with 20 bases left in between. This CDR3 spans 16 amino acids. The CDR3 is CASSQVSARGSYEQYF. The CDR3, as DNA: TGTGCCAGCAGCCAAGTATCAGCTAGAGGATCGTATGAGCAGTACTTC.

Points on this clone: Other nucleotide sequences in the sample specify the same CDR3. The chain is built from TRBV19 and TRBJ1-5; D not certain. CDR1 is LNHDA, CDR2 SQIVND, per germline (reference sequence). Trimming stripped 8 bases from V and 0 bases from J, with 8 bases between. This CDR3 region has 13 residues. This CDR3 is CASSRDSNQPQHF. CDR3 bases: TGTGCCAGTTCTCGCGATAGCAATCAGCCCCAGCATTTT.